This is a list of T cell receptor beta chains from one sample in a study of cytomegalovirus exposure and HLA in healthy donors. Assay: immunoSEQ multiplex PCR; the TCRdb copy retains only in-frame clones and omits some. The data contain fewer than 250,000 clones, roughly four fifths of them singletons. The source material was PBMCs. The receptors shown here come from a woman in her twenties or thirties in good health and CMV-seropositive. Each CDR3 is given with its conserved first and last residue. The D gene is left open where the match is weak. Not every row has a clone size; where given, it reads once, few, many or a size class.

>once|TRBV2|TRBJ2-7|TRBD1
CASTYGTASSYEQYF
TGTGCCAGCACCTACGGGACAGCGAGCTCCTACGAGCAGTACTTC
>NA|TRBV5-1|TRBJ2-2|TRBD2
CASSFSSGSPNTGELFF
TGCGCCAGCAGCTTTTCTAGCGGGAGCCCGAACACCGGGGAGCTGTTTTTT
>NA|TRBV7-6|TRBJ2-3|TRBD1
CASSRTGASTDTQYF
TGTGCCAGCAGCAGGACAGGGGCTAGCACAGATACGCAGTATTTT
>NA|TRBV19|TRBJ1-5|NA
CASSITGSSNQPQHF
TGTGCCAGTAGTATAACAGGCTCTAGCAATCAGCCCCAGCATTTT
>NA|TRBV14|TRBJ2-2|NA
CASSQEVGGAGRKAGELFF
TGTGCCAGCAGCCAAGAAGTGGGAGGAGCAGGGAGGAAGGCCGGGGAGCTGTTTTTT
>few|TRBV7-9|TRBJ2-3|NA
CASSPRGPDTQYF
TGTGCCAGCAGCCCCAGGGGTCCAGATACGCAGTATTTT
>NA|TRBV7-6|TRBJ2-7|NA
CASSLPDSPYEQYF
TGTGCCAGCAGCTTACCGGACAGCCCCTACGAGCAGTACTTC
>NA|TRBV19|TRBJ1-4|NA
CASKGRLTTNEKLFF
TGTGCCAGTAAAGGCAGACTTACAACTAATGAAAAACTGTTTTTT
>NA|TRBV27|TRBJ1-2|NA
CASSFSGGANYGYTF
TGTGCCAGCAGTTTCTCCGGGGGAGCTAACTATGGCTACACCTTC
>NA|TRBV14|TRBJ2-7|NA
CASSQDSYEQYF
TGTGCCAGCAGCCAAGATAGCTACGAGCAGTACTTC
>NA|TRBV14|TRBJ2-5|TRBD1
CASSSLTGTQETQYF
TGTGCCAGCAGCTCCTTGACAGGGACCCAAGAGACCCAGTACTTC
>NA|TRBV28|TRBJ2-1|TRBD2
CASSLFPTSGYNEQFF
TGTGCCAGCAGTTTATTCCCGACTAGCGGTTACAATGAGCAGTTCTTC
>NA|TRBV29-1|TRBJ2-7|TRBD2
CSVEVEVAGVGSYEQYF
TGCAGCGTTGAAGTGGAGGTAGCGGGAGTTGGGTCCTACGAGCAGTACTTC